The 14 T cell receptor beta chains below were found in one sample sequenced in a study of T cell repertoires in cytomegalovirus infection. One entry per CDR3 protein results from TCRdb running MiXCR on the reads. Of 400,000 or so distinct CDR3 sequences in the sample, 30% to 40% were seen once. Sequencing input: PBMCs. These receptors all stem from a human donor in good health (CMV status not recorded). Some clones in this sample may be carry-over from other donors' samples.

In its sample, this clonotype was seen a few times. The J gene is TRBJ2-7, the V gene TRBV6-2 or TRBV6-3; 11 nucleotides agree with TRBD1. The CDR3 has 14 amino acids. Germline values: CDR1 MNHEY, CDR2 SVGEGT. V trimming: 0 bases; J trimming: 6 bases; junction bases outside the gene matches: 1. CDR3 region: CASSYSGTGGEQYF. In DNA, the CDR3 is TGTGCCAGCAGTTACTCCGGGACAGGGGGCGAGCAGTACTTC.

This clonotype appeared a few times. V is TRBV27 and J is TRBJ1-2; 7 nucleotides line up with TRBD1. The trim removed 4 bases at V and 6 bases at J, leaving 11 bases unmatched. Germline-derived CDR1 and CDR2 are MNHEY and SMNVEV (reference sequence). The CDR3 consists of 15 residues. CDR3 in DNA: TGTGCCAGCAGTTCGGCCGCGGGACAGATCGATGGCTACACCTTC. Translating gives CASSSAAGQIDGYTF.

Many counts were recorded for this clonotype. The chain recombines TRBV7-9 with TRBJ2-3; 9 positions match TRBD2. Losses at the gene ends were 4 bases for V and 0 bases for J; bases not matched to a gene: 5. CDR3 size: 16 residues. Germline V gene data show CDR1 as SEHNR and CDR2 as FQNEAQ (reference sequence). The CDR3 DNA is TGTGCCAGCAGCTCCCCTAGCGGGGTTAGCACAGATACGCAGTATTTT. Protein product: CASSSPSGVSTDTQYF.

The table lists this clonotype with many counts. This chain uses TRBV7-6 with TRBJ2-1; weak D call: TRBD1 (5 bases). Between the trimmed V and J ends, which lost 3 bases and 2 bases, there was a span of 11 bases. This CDR3 spans 15 amino acids. In germline, CDR1 is SGHVS, CDR2 FNYEAQ. Here the CDR3 reads CASSLTDLPYNEQFF. DNA for the CDR3: TGTGCCAGCAGCTTGACAGACCTTCCCTACAATGAGCAGTTCTTC.

The V call is TRBV7-2, the J call TRBJ2-3; 12 nucleotides match TRBD2. The CDR3 runs 17 residues. Trimming removed 5 bases from V and 1 base from J; junction bases left unmatched: 7. CDR1 is SGHTA, CDR2 FQGNSA, per germline. CDR3 sequence: CASSRSRLAGGTDTQYF. The CDR3 DNA is TGTGCCAGCAGCCGAAGCCGACTAGCGGGGGGCACAGATACGCAGTATTTT.

The rearrangement joins TRBV19 to TRBJ2-3; 13 bases fit TRBD2. The CDR3 is made up of 17 amino acids. Looked up from germline, CDR1 is LNHDA and CDR2 is SQIVND (reference sequence). Unmatched junction bases numbered 7, after V lost 1 base and J lost 6 bases. CDR3 loop: CASSIAGLAGATDTQYF. Here the CDR3 DNA reads TGTGCCAGTAGTATAGCCGGACTAGCGGGGGCCACGGATACGCAGTATTTT. Full variable domain (outside the CDR3, taken from reference TRBV19 and TRBJ2-3): DGGITQSPKYLFRKEGQNVTLSCEQNLNHDAMYWYRQDPGQGLRLIYYSQIVNDFQKGDIAEGYSVSREKKESFPLTVTSAQKNPTAFYLCASSIAGLAGATDTQYFGPGTRLTVL.

Only a few counts were recorded for this clonotype. The genes are TRBV6-1 and TRBJ2-4, with TRBD1 as a possible D gene (6 bases). The CDR3 totals 15 residues. Germline V gene data show CDR1 as MNHNS and CDR2 as SASEGT. Trimming pared 1 base from V and 4 bases from J, leaving 11 bases between. DNA of the CDR3: TGTGCCAGCAGTGAAGGCAGGGGCCAGAAAAACATTCAGTACTTC. Amino acid sequence: CASSEGRGQKNIQYF.

Only a few counts were recorded for this clonotype. The chain is built from TRBV5-1 and TRBJ1-1; D unclear. The V end lost 5 bases, the J end lost 8 bases, and 16 bases lay between the germline ends. Germline assignment: CDR1 SGHRS and CDR2 YFSETQ. CDR3 length equals 13 residues. CDR3 protein: CASSRGGGREAFF. CDR3 sequence (DNA): TGCGCCAGCAGTCGGGGAGGAGGTAGGGAAGCTTTCTTT.

The rearrangement uses TRBV5-6 and TRBJ2-1, with D perhaps assigned TRBD1 or TRBD2 (6 bases each). Trimming removed 2 bases at V and 5 bases at J, with 20 bases between. CDR1 and CDR2 (germline): SGHDT, YYEEEE. The CDR3 contains 17 residues. This chain's CDR3 is CASSLEIVQGGDNEQFF. CDR3 sequence (DNA): TGTGCCAGCAGCTTAGAGATCGTACAGGGCGGGGACAATGAGCAGTTCTTC.

Concerning this clonotype itself: A read error may be the cause here, since a much bigger clone is one base away. As the CDR3 is not closed by the conserved phenylalanine or tryptophan, this likely results from a read error. J is TRBJ2-5 and V is TRBV7-2; 7 nucleotides line up with TRBD1. Germline V gives CDR1 SGHTA, CDR2 FQGNSA. The CDR3 runs 14 residues. J lost 2 bases, V lost 7 bases, and 7 bases had no gene match. The CDR3 DNA reads as TGTGCCAGCACCCAGACGGGACAGCAAGAGACCCAGTACTGC. Its protein is CASTQTGQQETQYC.

In the case of this clonotype: This may arise from a read error, as a much more abundant clone is one base away. The CDR3 region is CASSVGGQGADTQYF. In DNA form, the CDR3 reads TGTGCCAGCAGCGTAGGAGGACAGGGCGCAGATACGCAGTATTTT. This chain connects TRBV7-2 to TRBJ2-3, with TRBD1 identical over 8 bases. This CDR3 is 15 amino acids long. The V and J ends lost 5 bases and 4 bases, in that order; junction bases with no gene match: 8. The germline V gene encodes CDR1 SGHTA and CDR2 FQGNSA. Based on the CDR3 plus reference TRBV7-2 and TRBJ2-3, the full variable domain is GAGVSQSPSNKVTEKGKDVELRCDPISGHTALYWYRQSLGQGLEFLIYFQGNSAPDKSGLPSDRFSAERTGGSVSTLTIQRTQQEDSAVYLCASSVGGQGADTQYFGPGTRLTVL.

This clonotype was counted ten times or more. This sequence joins TRBV7-2 and TRBJ1-2; D ambiguous. Trimming removed 5 bases from V and 8 bases from J, with 15 bases in between. Germline loops: CDR1 SGHTA, CDR2 FQGNSA. This CDR3 has 13 residues. CDR3: CASSQAGKGGYTF. CDR3 nucleotides: TGTGCCAGCAGCCAAGCGGGGAAAGGGGGCTACACCTTC.

The chain uses TRBV30 and TRBJ2-2, with 10 positions matching TRBD1. The CDR3 covers 15 residues. From germline, CDR1 is GTSNPN and CDR2 SVGIG (reference sequence). The V gene end was trimmed by 2 bases and the J gene end by 5 bases; junction bases not matched to a gene: 5. CDR3 coding DNA: TGTGCCTGGAGTCCAGGACAGGGGGGGACCGGGGAGCTGTTTTTT. It specifies CAWSPGQGGTGELFF.

Points on this clonotype: This may stem from a read error, because a much larger clone lies one nucleotide away. The conserved phenylalanine or tryptophan is not found at the CDR3 terminus, so this likely reflects a read error. The rearrangement uses TRBV6-5 and TRBJ2-5; TRBD2 matches at 10 bases. J was trimmed by 5 bases and V by 2 bases; bases with no gene match: 14. The CDR3 is 18 amino acids. The germline CDR1 and CDR2 sequences are MNHEY and SVGAGI. The CDR3 reads CASSYARRGAGGTETQYL. Here the CDR3 DNA reads TGTGCCAGCAGTTACGCCCGGAGGGGAGCGGGGGGGACTGAGACCCAGTACTTA.